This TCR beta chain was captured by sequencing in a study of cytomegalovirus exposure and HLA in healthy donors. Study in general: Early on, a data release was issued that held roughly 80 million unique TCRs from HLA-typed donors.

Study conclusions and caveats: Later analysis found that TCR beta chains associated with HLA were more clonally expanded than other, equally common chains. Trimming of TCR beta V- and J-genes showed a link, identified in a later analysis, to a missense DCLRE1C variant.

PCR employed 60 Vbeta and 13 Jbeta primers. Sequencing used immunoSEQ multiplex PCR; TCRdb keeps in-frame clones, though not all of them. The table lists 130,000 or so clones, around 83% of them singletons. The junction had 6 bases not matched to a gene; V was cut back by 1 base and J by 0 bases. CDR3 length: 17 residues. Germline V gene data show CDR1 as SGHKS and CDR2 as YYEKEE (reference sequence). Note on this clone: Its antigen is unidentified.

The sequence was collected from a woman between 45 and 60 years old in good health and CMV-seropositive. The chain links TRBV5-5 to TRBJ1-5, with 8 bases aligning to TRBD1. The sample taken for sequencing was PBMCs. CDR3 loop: CASSLRQGMNSNQPQHF. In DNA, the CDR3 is TGTGCCAGCAGCTTGAGACAGGGGATGAATAGCAATCAGCCCCAGCATTTT.